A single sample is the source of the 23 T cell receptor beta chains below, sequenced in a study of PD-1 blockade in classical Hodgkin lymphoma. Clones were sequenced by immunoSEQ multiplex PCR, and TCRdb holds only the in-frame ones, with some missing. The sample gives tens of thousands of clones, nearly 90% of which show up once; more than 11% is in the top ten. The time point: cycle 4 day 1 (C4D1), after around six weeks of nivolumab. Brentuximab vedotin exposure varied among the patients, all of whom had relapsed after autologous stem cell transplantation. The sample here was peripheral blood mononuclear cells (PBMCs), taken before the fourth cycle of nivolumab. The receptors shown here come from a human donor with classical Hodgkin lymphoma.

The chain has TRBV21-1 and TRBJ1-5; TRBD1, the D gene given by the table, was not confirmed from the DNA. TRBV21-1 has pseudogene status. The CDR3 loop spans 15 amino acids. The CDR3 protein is CASSKAGTEDQPQHF. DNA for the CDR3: TGTGCCAGCAGCAAAGCAGGGACAGAAGATCAGCCCCAGCATTTT.

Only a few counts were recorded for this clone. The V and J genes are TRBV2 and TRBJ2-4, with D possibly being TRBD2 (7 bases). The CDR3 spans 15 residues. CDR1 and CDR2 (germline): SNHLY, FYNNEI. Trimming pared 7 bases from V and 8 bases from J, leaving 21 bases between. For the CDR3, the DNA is TGTGCCAGCATCGGTCCAGAGGGGGGGAGGGACATTCAGTACTTC. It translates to CASIGPEGGRDIQYF. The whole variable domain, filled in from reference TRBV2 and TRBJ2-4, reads EPEVTQTPSHQVTQMGQEVILRCVPISNHLYFYWYRQILGQKVEFLVSFYNNEISEKSEIFDDQFSVERPDGSNFTLKIRSTKLEDSAMYFCASIGPEGGRDIQYFGAGTRLSVL.

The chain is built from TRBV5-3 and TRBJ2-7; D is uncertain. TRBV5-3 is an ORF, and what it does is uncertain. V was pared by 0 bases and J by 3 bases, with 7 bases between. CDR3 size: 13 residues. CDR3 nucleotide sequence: TGTGCCAGAAGCTTGGCAGTGCACTACGAGCAGTACTTC. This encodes CARSLAVHYEQYF.

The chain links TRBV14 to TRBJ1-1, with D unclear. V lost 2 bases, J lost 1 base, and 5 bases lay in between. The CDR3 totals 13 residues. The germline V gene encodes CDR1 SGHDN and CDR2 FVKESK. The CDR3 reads CASSQWANTEAFF. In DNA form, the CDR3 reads TGTGCCAGCAGCCAATGGGCGAACACTGAAGCTTTCTTT.

CDR3 residues: CSVTTGVREKLFF. The CDR3 coding sequence is TGCAGCGTTACGACAGGGGTTCGCGAAAAACTGTTTTTT. The rearrangement joins TRBV29-1 to TRBJ1-4; 8 nucleotides agree with TRBD1. The CDR3 has 13 amino acids. Trimming cost V 5 bases and J 8 bases; bases outside gene matches: 7. The germline V gene encodes CDR1 SQVTM and CDR2 ANQGSEA. Combining the CDR3 with reference TRBV29-1 and TRBJ1-4 gives the whole variable domain SAVISQKPSRDICQRGTSLTIQCQVDSQVTMMFWYRQQPGQSLTLIATANQGSEATYESGFVIDKFPISRPNLTFSTLTVSNMSPEDSSIYLCSVTTGVREKLFFGSGTQLSVL.

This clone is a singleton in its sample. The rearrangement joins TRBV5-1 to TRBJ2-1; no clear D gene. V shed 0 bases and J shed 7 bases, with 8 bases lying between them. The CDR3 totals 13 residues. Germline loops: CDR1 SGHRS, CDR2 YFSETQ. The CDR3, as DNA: TGCGCCAGCAGCTTGGGCGGTAGGAATGAGCAGTTCTTC. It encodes CASSLGGRNEQFF.

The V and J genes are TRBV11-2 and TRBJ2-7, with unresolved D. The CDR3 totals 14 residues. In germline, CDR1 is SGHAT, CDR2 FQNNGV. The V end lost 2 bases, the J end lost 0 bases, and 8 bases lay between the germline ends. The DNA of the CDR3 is TGTGCCAGCAGCTTAAACCGGCTCTCCTACGAGCAGTACTTC. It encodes CASSLNRLSYEQYF.

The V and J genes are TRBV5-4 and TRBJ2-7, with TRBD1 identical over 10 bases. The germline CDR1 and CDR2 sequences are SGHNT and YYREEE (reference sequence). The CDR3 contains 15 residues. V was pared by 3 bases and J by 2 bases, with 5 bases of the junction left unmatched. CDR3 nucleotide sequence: TGTGCCAGCAGCTGGCCGGGACAGGGGACCTACGAGCAGTACTTC. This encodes CASSWPGQGTYEQYF.

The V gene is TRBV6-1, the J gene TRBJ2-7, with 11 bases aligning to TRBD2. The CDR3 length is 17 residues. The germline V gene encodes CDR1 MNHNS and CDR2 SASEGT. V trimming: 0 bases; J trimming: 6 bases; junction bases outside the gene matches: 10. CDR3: CASSEAGNVAGGLEQYF. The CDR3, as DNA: TGTGCCAGCAGTGAAGCGGGCAATGTAGCGGGAGGGCTCGAGCAGTACTTC.

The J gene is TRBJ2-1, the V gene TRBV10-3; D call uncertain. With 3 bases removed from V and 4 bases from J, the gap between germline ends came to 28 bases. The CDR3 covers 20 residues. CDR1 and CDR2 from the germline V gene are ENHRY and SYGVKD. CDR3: CAISEPPVYQTAENYNEQFF. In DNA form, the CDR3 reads TGTGCCATCAGTGAACCCCCCGTTTACCAGACGGCAGAAAATTACAATGAGCAGTTCTTC.

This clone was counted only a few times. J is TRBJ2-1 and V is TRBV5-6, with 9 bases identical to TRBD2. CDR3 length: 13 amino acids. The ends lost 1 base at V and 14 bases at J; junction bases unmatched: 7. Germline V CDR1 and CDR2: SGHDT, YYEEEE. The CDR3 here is CASSLMREGLEFF. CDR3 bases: TGTGCCAGCAGCTTGATGCGGGAGGGCCTCGAGTTCTTC.

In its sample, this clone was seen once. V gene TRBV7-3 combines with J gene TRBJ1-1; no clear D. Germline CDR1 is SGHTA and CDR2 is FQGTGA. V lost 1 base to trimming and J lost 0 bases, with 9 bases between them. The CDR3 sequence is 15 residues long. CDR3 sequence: CASSLIAGLNTEAFF. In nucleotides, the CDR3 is TGTGCCAGCAGCTTAATTGCAGGTTTGAACACTGAAGCTTTCTTT.

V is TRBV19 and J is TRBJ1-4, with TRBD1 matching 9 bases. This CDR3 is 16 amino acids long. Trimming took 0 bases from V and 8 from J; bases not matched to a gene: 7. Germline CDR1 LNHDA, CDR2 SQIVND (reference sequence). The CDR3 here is CASSIDPGQGGEKLFF. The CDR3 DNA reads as TGTGCCAGTAGTATAGACCCGGGACAGGGAGGCGAAAAACTGTTTTTT.

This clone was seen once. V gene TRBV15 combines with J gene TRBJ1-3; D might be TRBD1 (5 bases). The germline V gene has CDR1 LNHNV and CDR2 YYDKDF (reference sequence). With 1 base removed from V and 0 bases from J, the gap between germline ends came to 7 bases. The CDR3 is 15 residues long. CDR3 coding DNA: TGTGCCACCAGCAGAGGTGGGGGCTCTGGAAACACCATATATTTT. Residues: CATSRGGGSGNTIYF.

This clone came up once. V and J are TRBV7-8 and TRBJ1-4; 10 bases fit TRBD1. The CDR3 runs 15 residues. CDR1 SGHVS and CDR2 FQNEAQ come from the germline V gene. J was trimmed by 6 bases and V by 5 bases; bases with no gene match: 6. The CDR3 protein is CASSLTGTGDEKLFF. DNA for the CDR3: TGTGCCAGCAGCCTCACCGGGACAGGGGATGAAAAACTGTTTTTT.

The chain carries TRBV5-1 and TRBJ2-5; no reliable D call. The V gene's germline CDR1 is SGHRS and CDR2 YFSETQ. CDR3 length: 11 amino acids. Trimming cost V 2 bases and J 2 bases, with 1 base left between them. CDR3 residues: CASSFQETQYF. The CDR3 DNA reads TGCGCCAGCAGCTTTCAAGAGACCCAGTACTTC.

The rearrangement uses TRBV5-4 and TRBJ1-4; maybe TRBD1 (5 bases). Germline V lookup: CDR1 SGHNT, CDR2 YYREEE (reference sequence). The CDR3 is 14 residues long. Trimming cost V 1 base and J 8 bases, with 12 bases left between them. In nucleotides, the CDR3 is TGTGCCAGCAGCTTGAGGGGCAGGGTAGAAAAACTGTTTTTT. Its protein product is CASSLRGRVEKLFF.

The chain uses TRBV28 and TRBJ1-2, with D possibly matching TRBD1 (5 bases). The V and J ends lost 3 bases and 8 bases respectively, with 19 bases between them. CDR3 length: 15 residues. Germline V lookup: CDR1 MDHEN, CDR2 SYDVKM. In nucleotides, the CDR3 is TGTGCCAGCAGTTTTAGAAGGGGATTATTGAGAGGCTACACCTTC. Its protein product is CASSFRRGLLRGYTF.

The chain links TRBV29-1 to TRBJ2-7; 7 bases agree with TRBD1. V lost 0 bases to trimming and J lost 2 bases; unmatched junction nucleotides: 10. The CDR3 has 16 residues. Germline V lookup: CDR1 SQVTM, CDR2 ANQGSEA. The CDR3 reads CSVEELQGPHTYEQYF. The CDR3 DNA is TGCAGCGTTGAAGAATTACAGGGGCCCCACACCTACGAGCAGTACTTC.

The CDR3 DNA is TGTGCCAGCTCGATACGGGAGAAGCAGTACTTC. Translated: CASSIREKQYF. The J gene is TRBJ2-7, the V gene TRBV27, with D possibly TRBD2 on 6 matching bases. This CDR3 is built from 11 residues. Germline CDR1 reads MNHEY; CDR2 reads SMNVEV (reference sequence). Trimming removed 8 bases from V and 8 bases from J, with 13 bases in between.

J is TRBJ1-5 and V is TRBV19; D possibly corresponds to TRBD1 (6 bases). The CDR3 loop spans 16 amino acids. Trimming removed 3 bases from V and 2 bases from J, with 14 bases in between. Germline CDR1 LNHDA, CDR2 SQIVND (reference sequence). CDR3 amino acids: CASSINRQGRNQPQHF. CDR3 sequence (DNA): TGTGCCAGTAGTATCAACAGGCAGGGGCGCAATCAGCCCCAGCATTTT.

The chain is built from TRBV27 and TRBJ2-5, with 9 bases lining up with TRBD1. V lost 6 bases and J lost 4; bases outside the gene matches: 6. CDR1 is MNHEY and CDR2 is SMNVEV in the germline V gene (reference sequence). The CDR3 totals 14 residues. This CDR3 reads CASSLRDRVETQYF. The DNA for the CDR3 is TGTGCCAGCAGCCTCCGGGACAGGGTAGAGACCCAGTACTTC.

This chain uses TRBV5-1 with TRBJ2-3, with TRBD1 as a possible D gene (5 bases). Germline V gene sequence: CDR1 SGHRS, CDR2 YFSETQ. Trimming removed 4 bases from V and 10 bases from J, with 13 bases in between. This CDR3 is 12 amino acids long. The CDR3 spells CASSLPDMPQYF. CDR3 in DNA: TGCGCCAGCAGCCTACCGGACATGCCGCAGTATTTT.